Reported below is one TCR beta chain. The antigen is undetermined. TCRdb reprocessed the reads with MiXCR, giving one entry per CDR3 protein. The repertoire holds roughly 150,000 distinct CDR3 sequences, with about 20% as singletons. The CDR3 runs 16 residues. The ends were cut back, 0 bases at V and 0 bases at J, with 9 bases in the middle. CDR1 and CDR2 (germline): SEHNR, FQNEAQ (reference sequence). This sample is drawn from a study of T cell repertoires in cytomegalovirus infection. Study as a whole: The authors used CMV epitopes that were HLA-C-restricted (recently identified) and HLA-B-restricted (well studied). A matching HLA type, together with CMV infection, was signaled by public TCR beta signatures. Points from the study as a whole: Carriage of CMV together with the relevant HLA was identifiable through cumulative public TCR beta family frequency. CMV-specific HLA-C-restricted TCR beta clonotypes dominated the ex vivo response.

This receptor was identified in a human donor in good health (CMV status not recorded). Some clones in this sample may be carry-over from other donors' samples. The input for sequencing was CD8+ T cells from cultured PBMCs, taken from culture after CMV antigen stimulation. V usage is TRBV7-9 and J usage is TRBJ1-3; no clear D. The chain's CDR3 is CASSLAAVNSGNTIYF. The CDR3 bases are TGTGCCAGCAGCTTAGCGGCGGTTAACTCTGGAAACACCATATATTTT. The entire variable domain, with the rest obtained from reference TRBV7-9 and TRBJ1-3, is as follows: DTGVSQNPRHKITKRGQNVTFRCDPISEHNRLYWYRQTLGQGPEFLTYFQNEAQLEKSRLLSDRFSAERPKGSFSTLEIQRTEQGDSAMYLCASSLAAVNSGNTIYFGEGSWLTVV.